The next 10 T cell receptor beta chains were all read from a single sample in a study of T-cell reconstitution after alpha-beta-depleted transplantation in children. For TCRbeta, the library was prepared with unique molecular identifiers. A single record per CDR3 protein comes from TCRdb applying MiXCR to the PCR reads. The sample lists a few hundred thousand distinct CDR3 sequences, approximately 9% occurring once. This specimen was PBMCs from the stem cell graft donor, taken from the stem cell graft. The receptors here all came from a human donor who donated a stem cell graft to a child with acute lymphoblastic leukemia.

This clonotype was observed a few times. V gene TRBV6-5 combines with J gene TRBJ1-1; tentatively, D is TRBD1 (6 bases). V lost 3 bases, J lost 6 bases, and 14 bases lay in between. CDR1 and CDR2 from the germline V gene are MNHEY and SVGAGI. This CDR3 has 14 residues. The CDR3 DNA is TGTGCCAGCAGTTATACGGACAGCGGGGCTGAAGCTTTCTTT. Its protein is CASSYTDSGAEAFF.

This clonotype has ten or more counts. The rearrangement joins TRBV24-1 to TRBJ2-3, with 7 nucleotides matching TRBD2. The CDR3 runs to 13 residues. V dropped 10 bases and J dropped 6; count of bases not matched to a gene: 9. The germline CDR1 and CDR2 sequences are KGHDR and SFDVKD. CDR3 sequence (DNA): TGTGCCACGGCGGGGGTTGCGGGTGATACGCAGTATTTT. This sequence encodes CATAGVAGDTQYF.

There are a few counts of this clonotype. The chain recombines TRBV19 with TRBJ2-5, with D possibly matching TRBD1 (5 bases). Trimming took off 2 bases at V and 2 bases at J, with 12 bases between the two ends. The CDR3 loop spans 15 amino acids. Germline assignment: CDR1 LNHDA and CDR2 SQIVND (reference sequence). The CDR3 bases are TGTGCCAGTAGTATAAATCCAGGGCAACAAGAGACCCAGTACTTC. Its translation is CASSINPGQQETQYF.

There are many counts of this clonotype. The gene calls are TRBV11-3 and TRBJ2-3; 7 bases are a match to TRBD1. The V and J ends lost 5 bases and 4 bases, in that order; junction bases with no gene match: 6. Germline CDR1 reads SGHNT; CDR2 reads YENEEA. This CDR3 comprises 14 residues. The CDR3: CASSPRQGSDTQYF. CDR3 bases: TGTGCCAGCAGCCCGAGACAGGGATCAGATACGCAGTATTTT.

The chain has TRBV18 and TRBJ1-2, with D possibly TRBD1 on 6 matching bases. There are 16 residues in the CDR3. V dropped 1 base and J dropped 8 bases, with 20 bases sitting between them. CDR1 and CDR2 from the germline V gene are KGHSH and LQKENI. In nucleotides, the CDR3 is TGTGCCAGCTCACCACAAGAGATAACAGGGTCTCACGGCTACACCTTC. This translates into CASSPQEITGSHGYTF.

The chain combines TRBV5-1 with TRBJ2-1; a weak D match, TRBD1 (5 bases). Germline-derived CDR1 and CDR2 are SGHRS and YFSETQ. The CDR3 is made up of 15 amino acids. V dropped 5 bases and J dropped 6 bases, with 18 bases sitting between them. The CDR3 loop is CASSKPDTAGNEQFF. The CDR3 nucleotides read TGCGCCAGCAGTAAACCGGACACCGCCGGCAATGAGCAGTTCTTC.

This clonotype came up many times. The chain recombines TRBV10-3 with TRBJ1-2, with D tentatively TRBD1 (6 bases). There are 13 residues in the CDR3. Trimming removed 3 bases at V and 2 bases at J, with 7 bases between. CDR1 and CDR2 (germline): ENHRY, SYGVKD. The CDR3 loop reads CAISDRGNYGYTF. In DNA form, the CDR3 reads TGTGCCATCAGTGACAGGGGCAACTATGGCTACACCTTC.

This clonotype was recorded many times. J is TRBJ1-1 and V is TRBV7-9; D remains ambiguous. The CDR3 runs to 13 residues. V lost 6 bases, J lost 6 bases, and 14 bases lay in between. Germline CDR1 and CDR2: SEHNR and FQNEAQ (reference sequence). The CDR3 DNA reads TGTGCCAGCAGTAAGTTATGGGCTTCTGAAGCTTTCTTT. Residues: CASSKLWASEAFF. The whole variable domain, remainder taken from reference TRBV7-9 and TRBJ1-1, is DTGVSQNPRHKITKRGQNVTFRCDPISEHNRLYWYRQTLGQGPEFLTYFQNEAQLEKSRLLSDRFSAERPKGSFSTLEIQRTEQGDSAMYLCASSKLWASEAFFGQGTRLTVV.

Many counts were recorded for this clonotype. The chain links TRBV10-3 to TRBJ2-7; D could derive from TRBD1 or TRBD2 (5 bases each). CDR3 length equals 11 residues. With 6 bases removed from V and 6 bases from J, the gap between germline ends came to 9 bases. The germline gives CDR1 ENHRY, CDR2 SYGVKD. In DNA form, the CDR3 reads TGTGCCATCAGACAGGAGGCCGAGCAGTACTTC. It codes for CAIRQEAEQYF.

Only a few counts were recorded for this clonotype. The chain couples TRBV5-1 to TRBJ2-7, with 12 positions matching TRBD2. Germline V gene sequence: CDR1 SGHRS, CDR2 YFSETQ. With 4 bases clipped from V and 0 bases from J, the junction kept 8 bases outside the gene matches. The CDR3 totals 17 residues. CDR3 coding DNA: TGCGCCAGCAGCCTAACTAGCGGGGGGTTTACCTCCTACGAGCAGTACTTC. This gives the protein CASSLTSGGFTSYEQYF.